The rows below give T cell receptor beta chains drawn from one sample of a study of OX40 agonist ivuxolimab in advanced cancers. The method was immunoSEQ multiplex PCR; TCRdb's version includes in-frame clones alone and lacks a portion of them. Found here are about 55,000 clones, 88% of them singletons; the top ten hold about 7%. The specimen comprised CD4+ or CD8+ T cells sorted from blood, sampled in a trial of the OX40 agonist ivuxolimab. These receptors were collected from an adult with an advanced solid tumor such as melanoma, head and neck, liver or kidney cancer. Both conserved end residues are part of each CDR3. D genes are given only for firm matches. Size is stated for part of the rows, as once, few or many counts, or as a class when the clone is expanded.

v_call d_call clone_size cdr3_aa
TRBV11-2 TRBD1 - CASSSAGTGKLFF
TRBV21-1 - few CASSKEVRSYEQYF
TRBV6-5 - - CASGGGRNQPQHF
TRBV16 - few CASSPEGDSNQPQHF
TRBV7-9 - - CASSLGSMGQPQHF
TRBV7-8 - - CASSLVAVMAGYNEQFF
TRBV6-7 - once CASSYLTRDAFHEQYF
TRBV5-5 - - CASSLVGGATNEKLFF
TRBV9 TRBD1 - CASSANRQGKGGYTF
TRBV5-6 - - CASSLLGPSYEQYF
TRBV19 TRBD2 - CASSPRRPPGAQREIYGELFF
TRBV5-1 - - CASSLVKEERPTDTQYF
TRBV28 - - CASSFGGVDEKLFF
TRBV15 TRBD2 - CATSRPPRVAGGDTQYF
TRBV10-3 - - CAISTKRGSGNTIYF
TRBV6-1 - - CASRNSRTYGYTF
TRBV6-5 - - CASSYAALYEQYF
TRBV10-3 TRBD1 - CAIMGTGGHEQYF
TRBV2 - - CASSEARTENTEAFF
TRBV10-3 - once CAISGRVNYGYTF
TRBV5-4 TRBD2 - CASSWTAGVATNEQFF
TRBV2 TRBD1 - CASSPPDRALTGELFF
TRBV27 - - CASSLGAVGSYEQYF
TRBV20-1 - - CSATSYEQYF
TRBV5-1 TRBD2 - CASRPGTTSYEQYF
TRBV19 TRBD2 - CASSILASGSLGEQYF
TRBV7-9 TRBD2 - CASSLGGASGRRDTQYF
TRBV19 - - CATQDLYRGYEQYF
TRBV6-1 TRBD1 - CASSELPGGTPQHF
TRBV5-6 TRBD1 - CASSLGQGTMNTEAFF
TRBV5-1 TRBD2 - CASSSGTSGFSTQYF
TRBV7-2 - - CASSLGPVPGNTIYF
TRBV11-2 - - CASSLSAWGPGNTEAFF
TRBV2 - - CASSESWDPGETQYF
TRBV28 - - CASSLKFYEQYF
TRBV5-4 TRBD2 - CASSLASSGTGELFF
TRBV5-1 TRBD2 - CASSLELARTYEQYF
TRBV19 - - CASSPRGGNTGELFF
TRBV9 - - CASSGHGDTQYF
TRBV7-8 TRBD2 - CASSHRLAYSYEQYF
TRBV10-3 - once CAICRDHPNSPLHF
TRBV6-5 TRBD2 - CASRRGGRGDNEQFF
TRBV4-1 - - CASSGDGQSNQPQHF
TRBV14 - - CASSQVSGPYEQYF
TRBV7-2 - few CASSTDRHNEQFF
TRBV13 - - CASSLRLVVKQFF
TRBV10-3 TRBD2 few CAIEAGVSRELFF
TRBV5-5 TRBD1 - CASSRTGANYGYTF
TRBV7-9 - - CASSLAQGATNEKLFF